The clone carrying this T cell receptor beta chain was detected only once. These data belong to a study of T cells in lung cancer brain metastases. Study information: Among the roughly 21 patients, seventeen reported tobacco use, median roughly 40 pack-years.

Method: immunoSEQ multiplex PCR; TCRdb's copy keeps in-frame clones and lacks some. The table lists around 1,000 clones, approximately 90% of them singletons, with 5.9% in the top ten. From germline, CDR1 is SGHRS and CDR2 YFSETQ. The CDR3 is 14 amino acids. V lost 2 bases to trimming and J lost 1 base, with 9 bases between them. J is TRBJ1-1 and V is TRBV5-1; D is unclear. The receptor's source is a woman between 35 and 50 years old with non-small cell lung cancer that had spread to the brain. The source material was tumor tissue from a brain metastasis. This chain's CDR3 is CASSFNGGNTEAFF. CDR3 DNA: TGCGCCAGCAGCTTCAACGGTGGGAACACTGAAGCTTTCTTT.